This entry is about one T cell receptor beta chain. TCRdb derives one entry per CDR3 protein from the 5' RACE reads, leaving out DNA. The listing contains 300,000 to 350,000 distinct CDR3 sequences. Each donor gave about 2.7 ml of peripheral blood. The sample comes from a study of monozygotic twins with inflammatory bowel disease. Germline assignment: CDR1 MNHEY and CDR2 SMNVEV (reference sequence). The CDR3 is 12 amino acids. The source is a human donor with ulcerative colitis or Crohn's disease, or a healthy co-twin of an affected twin (not recorded which). The genes are TRBV27 and TRBJ2-2. Sequenced material: blood. This CDR3 reads CASRGFTGELFF.